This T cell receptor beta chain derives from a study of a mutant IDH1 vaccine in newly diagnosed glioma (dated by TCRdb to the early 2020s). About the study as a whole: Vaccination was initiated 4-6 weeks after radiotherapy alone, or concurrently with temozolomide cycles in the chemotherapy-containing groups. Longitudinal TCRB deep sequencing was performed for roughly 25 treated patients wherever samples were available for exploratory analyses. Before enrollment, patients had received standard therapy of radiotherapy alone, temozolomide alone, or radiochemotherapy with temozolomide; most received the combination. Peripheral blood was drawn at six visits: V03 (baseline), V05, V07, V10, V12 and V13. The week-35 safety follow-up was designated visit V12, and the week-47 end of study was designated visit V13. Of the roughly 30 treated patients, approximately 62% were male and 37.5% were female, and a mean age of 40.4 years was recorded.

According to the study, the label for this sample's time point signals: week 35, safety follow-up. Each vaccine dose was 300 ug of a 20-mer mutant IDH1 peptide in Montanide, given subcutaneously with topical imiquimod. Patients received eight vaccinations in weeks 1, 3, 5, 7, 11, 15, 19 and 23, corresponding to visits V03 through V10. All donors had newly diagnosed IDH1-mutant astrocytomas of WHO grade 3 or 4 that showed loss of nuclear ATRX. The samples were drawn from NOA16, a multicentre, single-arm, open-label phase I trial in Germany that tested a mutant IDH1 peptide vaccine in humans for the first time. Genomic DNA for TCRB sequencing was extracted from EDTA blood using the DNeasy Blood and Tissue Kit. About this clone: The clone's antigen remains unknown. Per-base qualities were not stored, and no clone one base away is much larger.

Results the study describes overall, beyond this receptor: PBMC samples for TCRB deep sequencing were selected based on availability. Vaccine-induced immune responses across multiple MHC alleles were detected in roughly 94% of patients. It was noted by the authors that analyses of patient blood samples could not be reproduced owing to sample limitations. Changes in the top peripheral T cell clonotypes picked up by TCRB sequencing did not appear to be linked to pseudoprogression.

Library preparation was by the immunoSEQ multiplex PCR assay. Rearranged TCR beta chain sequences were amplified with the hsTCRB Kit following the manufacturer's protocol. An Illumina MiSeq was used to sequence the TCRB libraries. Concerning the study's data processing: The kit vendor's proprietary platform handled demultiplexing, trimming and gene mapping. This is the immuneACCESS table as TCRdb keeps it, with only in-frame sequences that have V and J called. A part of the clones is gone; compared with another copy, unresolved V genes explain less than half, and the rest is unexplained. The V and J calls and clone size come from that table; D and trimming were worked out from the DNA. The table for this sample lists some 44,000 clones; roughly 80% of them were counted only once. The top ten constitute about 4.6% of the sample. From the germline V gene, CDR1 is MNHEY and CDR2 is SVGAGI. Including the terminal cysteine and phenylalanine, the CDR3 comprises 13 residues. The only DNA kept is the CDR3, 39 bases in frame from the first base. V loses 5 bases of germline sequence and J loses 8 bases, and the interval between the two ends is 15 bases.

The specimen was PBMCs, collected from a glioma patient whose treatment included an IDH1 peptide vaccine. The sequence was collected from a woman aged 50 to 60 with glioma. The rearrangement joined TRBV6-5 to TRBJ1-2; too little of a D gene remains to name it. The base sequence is TGTGCCAGCAGTCCTAATTTAGGCACCGGCTACACCTTC. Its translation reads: CASSPNLGTGYTF.